What follows describes a single TCR beta chain. The antigen remains undetermined. TCRdb re-called the RT-PCR reads with MiXCR, one entry per CDR3 protein. The data show under 850,000 distinct CDR3 sequences, approximately 17% seen once. The record originates from a study of response to subunit inactivated influenza vaccine. Study results and caveats: The authors offered the suggestion that each seasonal influenza vaccination recruits few new T cells.

This receptor was taken from a man over 45 who received an inactivated influenza vaccine. The specimen was PBMCs from blood, collected less than 6 days after vaccination.

CDR3 nucleotides: TGCAGTGCTAGGGTGTCAGTAAATCAGCCCCAGCATTTT. As protein: CSARVSVNQPQHF. The V call is TRBV20-1, the J call TRBJ1-5; D not certain. CDR1 is DFQATT, CDR2 SNEGSKA, per germline (reference sequence). The CDR3 consists of 13 residues. Trimming cost V 3 bases and J 4 bases, with 10 bases left between them.